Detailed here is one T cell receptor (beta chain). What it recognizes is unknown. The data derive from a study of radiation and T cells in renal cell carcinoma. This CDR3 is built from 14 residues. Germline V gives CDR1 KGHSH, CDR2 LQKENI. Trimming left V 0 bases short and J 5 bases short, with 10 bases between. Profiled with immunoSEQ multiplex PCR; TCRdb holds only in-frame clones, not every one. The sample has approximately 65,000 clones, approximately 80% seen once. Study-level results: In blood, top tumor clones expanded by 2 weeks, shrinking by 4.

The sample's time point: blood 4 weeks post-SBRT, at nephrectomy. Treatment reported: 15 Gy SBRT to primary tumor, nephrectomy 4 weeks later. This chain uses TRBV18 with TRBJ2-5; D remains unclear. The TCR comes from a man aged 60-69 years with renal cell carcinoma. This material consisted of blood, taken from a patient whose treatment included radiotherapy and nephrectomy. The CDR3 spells CASSPPGIGETQYF. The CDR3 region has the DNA TGTGCCAGCTCACCACCAGGGATTGGGGAGACCCAGTACTTC.